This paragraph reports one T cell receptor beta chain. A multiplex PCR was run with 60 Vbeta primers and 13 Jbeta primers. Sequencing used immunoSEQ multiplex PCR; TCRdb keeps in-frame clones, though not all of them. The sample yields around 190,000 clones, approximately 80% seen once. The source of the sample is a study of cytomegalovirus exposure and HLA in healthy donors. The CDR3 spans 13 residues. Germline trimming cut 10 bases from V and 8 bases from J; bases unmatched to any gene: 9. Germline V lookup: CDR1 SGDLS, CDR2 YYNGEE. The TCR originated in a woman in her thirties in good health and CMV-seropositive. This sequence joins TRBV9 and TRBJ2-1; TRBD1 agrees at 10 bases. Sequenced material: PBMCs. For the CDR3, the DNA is TGTGCCGCAGACAGGGGGCGCGGGGATGAGCAGTTCTTC. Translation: CAADRGRGDEQFF.